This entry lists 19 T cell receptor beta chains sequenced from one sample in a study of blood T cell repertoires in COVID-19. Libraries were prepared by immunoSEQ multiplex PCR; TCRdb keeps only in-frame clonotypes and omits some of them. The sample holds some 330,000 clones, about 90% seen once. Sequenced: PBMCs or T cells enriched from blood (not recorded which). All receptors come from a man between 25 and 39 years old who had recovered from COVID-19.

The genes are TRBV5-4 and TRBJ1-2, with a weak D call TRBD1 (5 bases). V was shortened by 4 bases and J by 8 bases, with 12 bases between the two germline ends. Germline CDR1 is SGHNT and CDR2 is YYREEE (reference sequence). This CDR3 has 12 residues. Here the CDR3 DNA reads TGTGCCAGCAGCGGGGGACTTTACGGCTACACCTTC. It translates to CASSGGLYGYTF.

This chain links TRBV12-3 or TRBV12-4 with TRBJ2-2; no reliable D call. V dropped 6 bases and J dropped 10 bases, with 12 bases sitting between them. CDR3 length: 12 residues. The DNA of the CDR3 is TGTGCCAGCAGCCCCTCGGTTGTGGAGCTGTTTTTT. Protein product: CASSPSVVELFF.

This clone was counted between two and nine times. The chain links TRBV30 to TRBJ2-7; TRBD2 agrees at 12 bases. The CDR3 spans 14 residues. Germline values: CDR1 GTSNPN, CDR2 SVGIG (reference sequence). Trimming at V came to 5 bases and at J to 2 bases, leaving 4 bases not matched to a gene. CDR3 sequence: CAWALAGGTYEQYF. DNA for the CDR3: TGTGCCTGGGCTCTAGCGGGGGGGACCTACGAGCAGTACTTC.

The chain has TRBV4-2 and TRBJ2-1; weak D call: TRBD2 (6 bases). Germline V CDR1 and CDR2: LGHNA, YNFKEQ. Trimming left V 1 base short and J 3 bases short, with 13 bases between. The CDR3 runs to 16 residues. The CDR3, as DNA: TGTGCCAGCAGCCAAGTCCTTCGCGGGGACTACAATGAGCAGTTCTTC. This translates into CASSQVLRGDYNEQFF.

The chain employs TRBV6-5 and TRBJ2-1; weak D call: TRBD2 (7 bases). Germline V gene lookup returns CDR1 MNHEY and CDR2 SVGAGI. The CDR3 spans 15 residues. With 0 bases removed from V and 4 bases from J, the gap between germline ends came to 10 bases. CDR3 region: CASSYSAGAYNEQFF. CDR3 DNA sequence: TGTGCCAGCAGTTACTCTGCGGGGGCTTACAATGAGCAGTTCTTC.

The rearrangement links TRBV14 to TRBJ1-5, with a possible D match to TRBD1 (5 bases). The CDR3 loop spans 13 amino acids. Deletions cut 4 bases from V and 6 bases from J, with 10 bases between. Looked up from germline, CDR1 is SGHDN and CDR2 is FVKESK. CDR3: CASSPGWGQPQHF. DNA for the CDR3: TGTGCCAGCAGCCCAGGGTGGGGTCAGCCCCAGCATTTT.

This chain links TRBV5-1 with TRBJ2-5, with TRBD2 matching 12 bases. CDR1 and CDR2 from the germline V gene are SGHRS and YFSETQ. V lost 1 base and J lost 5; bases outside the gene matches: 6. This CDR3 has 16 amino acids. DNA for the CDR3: TGCGCCAGCAGCTTGACTAGCGGGGGGATACGGGAGACCCAGTACTTC. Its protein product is CASSLTSGGIRETQYF.

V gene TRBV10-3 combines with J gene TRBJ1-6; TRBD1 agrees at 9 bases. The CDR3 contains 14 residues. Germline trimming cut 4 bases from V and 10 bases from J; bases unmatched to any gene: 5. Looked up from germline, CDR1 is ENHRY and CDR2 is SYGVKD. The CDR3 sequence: CAISGGTGQSPLHF. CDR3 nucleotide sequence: TGTGCCATCAGTGGGGGGACAGGGCAGTCACCCCTCCACTTT.

The CDR3 DNA sequence: TGTGCCAGCAGCCAAGATTGGGGGGTCCAGGAGACCCAGTACTTC. It codes for CASSQDWGVQETQYF. This chain joins TRBV3-1 (or the pseudogene TRBV3-2) and TRBJ2-5, with D maybe TRBD2 (6 bases). V shed 0 bases and J shed 5 bases, with 13 bases lying between them. This CDR3 region has 15 residues. Germline assignment: CDR1 LGHDT and CDR2 YNNKEL (reference sequence).

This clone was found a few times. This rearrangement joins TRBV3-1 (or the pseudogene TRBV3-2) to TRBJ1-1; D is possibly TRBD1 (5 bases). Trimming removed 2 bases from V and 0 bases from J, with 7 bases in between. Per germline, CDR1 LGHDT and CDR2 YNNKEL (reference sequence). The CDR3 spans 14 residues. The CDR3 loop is CASSQRGVNTEAFF. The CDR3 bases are TGTGCCAGCAGCCAACGGGGGGTGAACACTGAAGCTTTCTTT.

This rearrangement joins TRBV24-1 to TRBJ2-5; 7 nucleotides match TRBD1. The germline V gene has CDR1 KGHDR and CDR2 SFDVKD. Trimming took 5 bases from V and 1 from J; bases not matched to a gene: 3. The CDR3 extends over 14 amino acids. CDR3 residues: CATSGGQTQETQYF. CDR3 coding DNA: TGTGCCACCAGTGGGGGACAGACCCAAGAGACCCAGTACTTC.

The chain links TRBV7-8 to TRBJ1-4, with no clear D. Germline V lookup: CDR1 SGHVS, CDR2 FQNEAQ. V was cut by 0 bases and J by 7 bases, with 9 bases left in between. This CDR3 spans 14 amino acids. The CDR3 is CASSLAVGGEKLFF. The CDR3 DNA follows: TGTGCCAGCAGCTTAGCAGTCGGCGGTGAAAAACTGTTTTTT.

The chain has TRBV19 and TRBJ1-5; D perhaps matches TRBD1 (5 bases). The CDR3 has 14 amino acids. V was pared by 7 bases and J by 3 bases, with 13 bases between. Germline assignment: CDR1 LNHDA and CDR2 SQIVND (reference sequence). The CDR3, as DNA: TGTGCCAGTATTGGGGGGAGGCTCAATCAGCCCCAGCATTTT. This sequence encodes CASIGGRLNQPQHF. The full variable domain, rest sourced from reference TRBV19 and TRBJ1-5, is DGGITQSPKYLFRKEGQNVTLSCEQNLNHDAMYWYRQDPGQGLRLIYYSQIVNDFQKGDIAEGYSVSREKKESFPLTVTSAQKNPTAFYLCASIGGRLNQPQHFGDGTRLSIL.

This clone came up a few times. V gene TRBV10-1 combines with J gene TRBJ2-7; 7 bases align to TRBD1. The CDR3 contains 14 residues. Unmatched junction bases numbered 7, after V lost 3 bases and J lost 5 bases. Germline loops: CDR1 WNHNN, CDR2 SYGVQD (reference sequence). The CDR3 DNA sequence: TGCGCCAGCAGTGACCGGGACAGCCTAGACGAGCAGTACTTC. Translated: CASSDRDSLDEQYF.

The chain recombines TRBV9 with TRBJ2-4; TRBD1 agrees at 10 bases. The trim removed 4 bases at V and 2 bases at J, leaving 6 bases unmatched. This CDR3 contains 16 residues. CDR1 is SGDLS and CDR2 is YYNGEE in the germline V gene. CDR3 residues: CASSPWTGGTKNIQYF. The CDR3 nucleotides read TGTGCCAGCAGCCCGTGGACAGGGGGGACCAAAAACATTCAGTACTTC.

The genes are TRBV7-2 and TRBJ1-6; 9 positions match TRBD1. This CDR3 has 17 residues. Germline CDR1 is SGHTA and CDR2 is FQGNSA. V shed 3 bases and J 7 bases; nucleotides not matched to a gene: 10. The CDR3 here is CASSLRGQGSTNSPLHF. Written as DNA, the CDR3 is TGTGCCAGCAGCTTGCGAGGACAGGGGTCGACAAATTCACCCCTCCACTTT.

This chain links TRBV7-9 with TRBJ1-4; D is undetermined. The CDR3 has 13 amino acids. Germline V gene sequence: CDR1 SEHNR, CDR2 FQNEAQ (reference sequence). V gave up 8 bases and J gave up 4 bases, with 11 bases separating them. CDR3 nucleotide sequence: TGTGCCAGCGGAGACGGCGGTAATGAAAAACTGTTTTTT. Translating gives CASGDGGNEKLFF.

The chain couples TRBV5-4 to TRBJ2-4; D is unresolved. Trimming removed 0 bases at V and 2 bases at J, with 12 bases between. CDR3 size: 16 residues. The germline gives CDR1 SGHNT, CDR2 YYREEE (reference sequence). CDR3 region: CASSLDILASKNIQYF. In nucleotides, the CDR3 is TGTGCCAGCAGCTTGGACATTTTGGCCTCCAAAAACATTCAGTACTTC.

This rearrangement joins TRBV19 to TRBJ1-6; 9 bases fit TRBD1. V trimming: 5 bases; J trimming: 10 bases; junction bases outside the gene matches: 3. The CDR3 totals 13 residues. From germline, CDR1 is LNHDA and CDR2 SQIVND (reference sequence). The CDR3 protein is CASSGTGYSPLHF. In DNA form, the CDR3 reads TGTGCCAGTAGTGGGACAGGGTACTCACCCCTCCACTTT.